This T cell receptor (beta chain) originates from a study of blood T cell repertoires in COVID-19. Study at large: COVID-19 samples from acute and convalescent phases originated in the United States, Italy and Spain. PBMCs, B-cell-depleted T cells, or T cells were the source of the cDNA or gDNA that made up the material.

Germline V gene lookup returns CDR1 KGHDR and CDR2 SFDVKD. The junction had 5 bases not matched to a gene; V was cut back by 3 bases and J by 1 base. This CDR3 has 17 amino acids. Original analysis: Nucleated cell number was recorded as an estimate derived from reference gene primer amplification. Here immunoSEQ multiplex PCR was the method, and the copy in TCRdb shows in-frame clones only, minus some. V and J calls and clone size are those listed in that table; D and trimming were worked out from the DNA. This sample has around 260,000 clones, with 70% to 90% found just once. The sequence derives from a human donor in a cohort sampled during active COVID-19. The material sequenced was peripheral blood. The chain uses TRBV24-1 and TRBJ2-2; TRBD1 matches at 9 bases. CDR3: CATSDLPGQGNTGELFF. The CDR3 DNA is TGTGCCACCAGTGATCTTCCGGGACAGGGGAACACCGGGGAGCTGTTTTTT.